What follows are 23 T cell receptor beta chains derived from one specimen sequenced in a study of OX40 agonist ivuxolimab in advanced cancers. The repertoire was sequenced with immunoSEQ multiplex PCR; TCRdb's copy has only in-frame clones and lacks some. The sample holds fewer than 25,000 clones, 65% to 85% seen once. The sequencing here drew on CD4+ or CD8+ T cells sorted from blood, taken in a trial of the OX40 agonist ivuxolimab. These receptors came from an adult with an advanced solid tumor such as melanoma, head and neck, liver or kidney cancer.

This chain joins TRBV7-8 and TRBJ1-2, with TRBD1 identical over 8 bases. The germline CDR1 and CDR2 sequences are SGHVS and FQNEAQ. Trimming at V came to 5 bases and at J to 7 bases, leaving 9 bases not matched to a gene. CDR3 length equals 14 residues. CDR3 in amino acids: CASSQTGEAGGYTF. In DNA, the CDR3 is TGTGCCAGCAGCCAGACAGGGGAGGCTGGTGGCTACACCTTC.

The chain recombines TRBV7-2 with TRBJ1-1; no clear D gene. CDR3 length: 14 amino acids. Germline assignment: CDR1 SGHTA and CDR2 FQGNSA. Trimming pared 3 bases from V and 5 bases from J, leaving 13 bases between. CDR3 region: CASSLGIMGTEAFF. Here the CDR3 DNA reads TGTGCCAGCAGCTTGGGGATTATGGGGACTGAAGCTTTCTTT.

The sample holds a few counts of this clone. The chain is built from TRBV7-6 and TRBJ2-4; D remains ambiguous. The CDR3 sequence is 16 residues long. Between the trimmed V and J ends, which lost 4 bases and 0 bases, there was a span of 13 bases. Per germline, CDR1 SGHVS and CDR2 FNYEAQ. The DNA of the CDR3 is TGTGCCAGCAGCTCCCTCGGGCCGGAAGCCAAAAACATTCAGTACTTC. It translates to CASSSLGPEAKNIQYF.

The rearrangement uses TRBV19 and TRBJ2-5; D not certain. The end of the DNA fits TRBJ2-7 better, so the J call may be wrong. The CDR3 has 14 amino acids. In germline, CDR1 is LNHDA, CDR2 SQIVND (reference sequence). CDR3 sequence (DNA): TGTGCCAGTAGTATAACGGTTAGCTCCTACGAGCAGTACTTC. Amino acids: CASSITVSSYEQYF.

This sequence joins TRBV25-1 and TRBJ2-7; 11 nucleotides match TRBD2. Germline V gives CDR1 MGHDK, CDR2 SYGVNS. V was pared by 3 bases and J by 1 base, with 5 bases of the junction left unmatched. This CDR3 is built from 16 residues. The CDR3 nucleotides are TGTGCCAGCAGTGAGCGACTAGCGGGAAGTTCCTACGAGCAGTACTTC. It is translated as CASSERLAGSSYEQYF.

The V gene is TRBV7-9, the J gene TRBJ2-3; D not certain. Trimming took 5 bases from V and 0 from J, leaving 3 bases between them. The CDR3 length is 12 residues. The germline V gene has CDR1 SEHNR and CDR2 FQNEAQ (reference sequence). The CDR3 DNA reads TGTGCCAGCAGCCCTAGCACAGATACGCAGTATTTT. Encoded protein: CASSPSTDTQYF.

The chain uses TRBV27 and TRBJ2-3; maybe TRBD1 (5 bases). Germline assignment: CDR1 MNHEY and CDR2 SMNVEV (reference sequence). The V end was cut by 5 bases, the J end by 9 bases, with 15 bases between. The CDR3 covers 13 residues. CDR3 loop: CASSLQGKGTQYF. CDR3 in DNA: TGTGCCAGCAGTCTTCAGGGAAAGGGCACGCAGTATTTT.

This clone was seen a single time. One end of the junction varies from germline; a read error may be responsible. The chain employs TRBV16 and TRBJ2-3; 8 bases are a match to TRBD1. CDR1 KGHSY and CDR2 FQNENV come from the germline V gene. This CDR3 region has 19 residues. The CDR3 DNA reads TGTGCCAGCAGTCAATCGGTGGGGACAGGAAGTATGGCGACAGATACGCAGTATTTT. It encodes CASSQSVGTGSMATDTQYF.

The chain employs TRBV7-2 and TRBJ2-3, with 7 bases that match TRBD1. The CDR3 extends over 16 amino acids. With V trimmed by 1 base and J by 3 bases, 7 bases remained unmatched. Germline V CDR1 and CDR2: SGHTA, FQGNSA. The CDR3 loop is CASSLGAGGKTDTQYF. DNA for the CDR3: TGTGCCAGCAGCTTAGGGGCAGGGGGAAAAACAGATACGCAGTATTTT.

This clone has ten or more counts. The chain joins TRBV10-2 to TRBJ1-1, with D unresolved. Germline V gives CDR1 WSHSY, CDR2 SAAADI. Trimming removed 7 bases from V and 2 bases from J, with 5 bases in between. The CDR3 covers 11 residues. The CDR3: CASIANTEAFF. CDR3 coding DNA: TGCGCCAGCATAGCCAACACTGAAGCTTTCTTT.

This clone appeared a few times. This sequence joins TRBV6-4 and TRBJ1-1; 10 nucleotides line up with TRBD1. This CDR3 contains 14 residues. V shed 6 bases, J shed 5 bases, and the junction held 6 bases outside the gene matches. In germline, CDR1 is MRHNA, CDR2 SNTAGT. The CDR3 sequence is CASRPRDRGTEAFF. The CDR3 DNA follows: TGTGCCAGCAGGCCTCGGGACAGGGGAACTGAAGCTTTCTTT.

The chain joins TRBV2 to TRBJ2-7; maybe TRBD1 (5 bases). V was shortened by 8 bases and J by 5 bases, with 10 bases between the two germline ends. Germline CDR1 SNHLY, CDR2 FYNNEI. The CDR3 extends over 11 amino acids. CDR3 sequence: CASPGLDEQYF. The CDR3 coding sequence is TGTGCCAGCCCAGGGTTAGACGAGCAGTACTTC.

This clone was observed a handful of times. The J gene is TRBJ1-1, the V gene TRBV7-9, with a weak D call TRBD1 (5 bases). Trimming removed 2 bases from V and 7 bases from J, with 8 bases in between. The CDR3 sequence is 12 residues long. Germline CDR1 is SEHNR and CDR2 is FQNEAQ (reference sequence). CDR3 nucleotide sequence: TGTGCCAGCAGCTTACCGGGACTTGAAGCTTTCTTT. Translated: CASSLPGLEAFF. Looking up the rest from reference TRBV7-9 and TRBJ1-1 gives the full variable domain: DTGVSQNPRHKITKRGQNVTFRCDPISEHNRLYWYRQTLGQGPEFLTYFQNEAQLEKSRLLSDRFSAERPKGSFSTLEIQRTEQGDSAMYLCASSLPGLEAFFGQGTRLTVV.

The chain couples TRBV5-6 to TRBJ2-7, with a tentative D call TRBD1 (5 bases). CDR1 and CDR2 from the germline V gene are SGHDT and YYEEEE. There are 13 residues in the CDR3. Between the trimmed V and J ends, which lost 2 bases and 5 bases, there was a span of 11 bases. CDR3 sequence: CASSFGRGNEQYF. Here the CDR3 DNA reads TGTGCCAGCAGCTTCGGAAGGGGCAACGAGCAGTACTTC. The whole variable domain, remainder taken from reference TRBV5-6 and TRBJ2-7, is DAGVTQSPTHLIKTRGQQVTLRCSPKSGHDTVSWYQQALGQGPQFIFQYYEEEERQRGNFPDRFSGHQFPNYSSELNVNALLLGDSALYLCASSFGRGNEQYFGPGTRLTVT.

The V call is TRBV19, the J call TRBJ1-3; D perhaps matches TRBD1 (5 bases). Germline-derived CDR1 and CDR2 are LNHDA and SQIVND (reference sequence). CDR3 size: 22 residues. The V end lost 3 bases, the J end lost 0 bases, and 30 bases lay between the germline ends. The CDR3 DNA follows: TGTGCCAGTAGTATGGGCCCCGGGGGGGGACCCAGACCTTTATTCTCTGGAAACACCATATATTTT. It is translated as CASSMGPGGGPRPLFSGNTIYF.

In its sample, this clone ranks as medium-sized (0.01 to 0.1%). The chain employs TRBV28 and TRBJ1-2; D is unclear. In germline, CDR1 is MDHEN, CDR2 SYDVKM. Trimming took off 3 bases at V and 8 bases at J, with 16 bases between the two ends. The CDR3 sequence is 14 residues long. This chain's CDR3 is CASSFRLVAMGYTF. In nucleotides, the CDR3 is TGTGCCAGCAGTTTCAGGTTGGTAGCGATGGGCTACACCTTC.

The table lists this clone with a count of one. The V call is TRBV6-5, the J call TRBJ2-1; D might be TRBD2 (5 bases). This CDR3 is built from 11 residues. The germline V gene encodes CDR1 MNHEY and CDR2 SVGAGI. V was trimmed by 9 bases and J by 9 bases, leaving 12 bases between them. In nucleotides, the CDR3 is TGTGCCAGTTCCAGCGGAACTGAGCAGTTCTTC. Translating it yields CASSSGTEQFF.

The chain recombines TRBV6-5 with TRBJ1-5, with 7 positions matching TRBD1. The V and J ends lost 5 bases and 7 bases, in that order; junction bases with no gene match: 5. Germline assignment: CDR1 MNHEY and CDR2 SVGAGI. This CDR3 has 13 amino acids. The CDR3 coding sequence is TGTGCCAGCAGTGAAGGGGGCTGGCAGCCCCAGCATTTT. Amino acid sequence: CASSEGGWQPQHF.

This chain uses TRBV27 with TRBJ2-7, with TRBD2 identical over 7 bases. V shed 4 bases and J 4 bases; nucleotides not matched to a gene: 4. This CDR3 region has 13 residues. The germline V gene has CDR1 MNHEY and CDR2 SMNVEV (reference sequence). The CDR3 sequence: CASSWGRGYEQYF. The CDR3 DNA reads TGTGCCAGCAGTTGGGGGAGGGGTTACGAGCAGTACTTC.

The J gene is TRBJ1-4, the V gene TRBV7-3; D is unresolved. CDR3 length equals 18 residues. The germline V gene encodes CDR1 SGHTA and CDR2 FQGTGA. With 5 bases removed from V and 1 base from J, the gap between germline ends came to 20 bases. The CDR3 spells CASSTSLSRTGTNEKLFF. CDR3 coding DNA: TGTGCCAGCAGCACCAGCTTGAGCCGGACGGGAACTAATGAAAAACTGTTTTTT. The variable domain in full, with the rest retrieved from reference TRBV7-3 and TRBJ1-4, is GAGVSQTPSNKVTEKGKYVELRCDPISGHTALYWYRQSLGQGPEFLIYFQGTGAADDSGLPNDRFFAVRPEGSVSTLKIQRTERGDSAVYLCASSTSLSRTGTNEKLFFGSGTQLSVL.

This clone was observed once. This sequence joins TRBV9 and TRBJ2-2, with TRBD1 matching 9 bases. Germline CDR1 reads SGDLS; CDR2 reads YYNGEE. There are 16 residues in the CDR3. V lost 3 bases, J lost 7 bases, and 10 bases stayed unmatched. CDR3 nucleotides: TGTGCCAGCAGCGACGTTGGGACAGGGATTAGCGGGGAGCTGTTTTTT. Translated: CASSDVGTGISGELFF.

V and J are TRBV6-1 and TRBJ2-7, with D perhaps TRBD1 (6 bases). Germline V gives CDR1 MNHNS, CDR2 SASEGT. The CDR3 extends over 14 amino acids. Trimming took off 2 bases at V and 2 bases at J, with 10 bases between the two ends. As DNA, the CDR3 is TGTGCCAGCAGTGAATTTGGGGGCACCTACGAGCAGTACTTC. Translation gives CASSEFGGTYEQYF.

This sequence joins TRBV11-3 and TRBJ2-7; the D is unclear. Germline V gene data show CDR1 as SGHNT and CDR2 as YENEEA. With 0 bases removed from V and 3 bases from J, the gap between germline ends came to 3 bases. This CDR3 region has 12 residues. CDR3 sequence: CASSLDDYEQYF. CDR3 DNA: TGTGCCAGCAGCTTAGACGACTACGAGCAGTACTTC.